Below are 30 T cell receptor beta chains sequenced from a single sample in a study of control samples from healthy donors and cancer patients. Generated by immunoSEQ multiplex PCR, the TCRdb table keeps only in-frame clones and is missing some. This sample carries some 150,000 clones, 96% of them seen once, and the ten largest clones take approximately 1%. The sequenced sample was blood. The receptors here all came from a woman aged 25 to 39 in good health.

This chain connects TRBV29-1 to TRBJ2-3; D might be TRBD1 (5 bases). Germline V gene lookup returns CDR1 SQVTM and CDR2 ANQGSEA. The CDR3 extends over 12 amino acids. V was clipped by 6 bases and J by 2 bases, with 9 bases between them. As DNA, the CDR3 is TGCAGCGTCTCGGACAACACAGATACGCAGTATTTT. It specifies CSVSDNTDTQYF.

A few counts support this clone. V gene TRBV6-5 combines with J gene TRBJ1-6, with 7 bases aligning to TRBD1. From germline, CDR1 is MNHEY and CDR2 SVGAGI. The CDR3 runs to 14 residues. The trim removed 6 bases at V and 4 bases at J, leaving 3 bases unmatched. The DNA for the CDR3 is TGTGCCAGCAGCGGACAGGTTTATAATTCACCCCTCCACTTT. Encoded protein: CASSGQVYNSPLHF.

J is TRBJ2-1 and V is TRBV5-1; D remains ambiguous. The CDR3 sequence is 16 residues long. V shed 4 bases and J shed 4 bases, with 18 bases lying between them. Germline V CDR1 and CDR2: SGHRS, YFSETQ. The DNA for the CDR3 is TGCGCCAGCAGCAATGATAGCCCCTGGGGTTACAATGAGCAGTTCTTC. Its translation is CASSNDSPWGYNEQFF.

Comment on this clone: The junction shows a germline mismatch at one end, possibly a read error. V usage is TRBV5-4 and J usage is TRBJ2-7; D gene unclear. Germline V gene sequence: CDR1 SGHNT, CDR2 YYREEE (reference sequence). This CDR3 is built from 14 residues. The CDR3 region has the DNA TGTGCCAGCAGTTTGGGTAGGTCGGTTAGCGAGCAGTACTTC. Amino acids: CASSLGRSVSEQYF.

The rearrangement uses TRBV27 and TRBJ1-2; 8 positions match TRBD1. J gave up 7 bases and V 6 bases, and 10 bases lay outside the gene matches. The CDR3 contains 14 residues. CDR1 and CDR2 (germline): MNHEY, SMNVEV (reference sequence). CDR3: CASRTDREVGGYTF. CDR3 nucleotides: TGTGCCAGCAGGACGGACAGGGAGGTTGGTGGCTACACCTTC.

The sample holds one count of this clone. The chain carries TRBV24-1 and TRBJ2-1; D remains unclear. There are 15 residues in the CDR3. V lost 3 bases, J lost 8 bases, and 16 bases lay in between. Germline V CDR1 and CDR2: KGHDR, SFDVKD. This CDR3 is CATSDRGRYNDEQFF. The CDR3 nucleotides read TGTGCCACCAGTGATCGTGGCAGGTATAACGATGAGCAGTTCTTC.

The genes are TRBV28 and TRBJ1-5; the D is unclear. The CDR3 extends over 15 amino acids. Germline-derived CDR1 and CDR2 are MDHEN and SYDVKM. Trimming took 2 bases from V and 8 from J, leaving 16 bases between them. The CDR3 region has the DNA TGTGCCAGCAGTTTAAAAGCGGTCCGGCGGAAGCCCCAGCATTTT. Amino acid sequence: CASSLKAVRRKPQHF.

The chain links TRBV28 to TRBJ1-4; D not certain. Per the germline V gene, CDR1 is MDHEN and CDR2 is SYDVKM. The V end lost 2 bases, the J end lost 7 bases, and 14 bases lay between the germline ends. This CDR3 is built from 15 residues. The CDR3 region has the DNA TGTGCCAGCAGTTTAGATGCATCATCGGTTGAAAAACTGTTTTTT. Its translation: CASSLDASSVEKLFF. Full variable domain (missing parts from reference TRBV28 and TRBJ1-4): DVKVTQSSRYLVKRTGEKVFLECVQDMDHENMFWYRQDPGLGLRLIYFSYDVKMKEKGDIPEGYSVSREKKERFSLILESASTNQTSMYLCASSLDASSVEKLFFGSGTQLSVL.

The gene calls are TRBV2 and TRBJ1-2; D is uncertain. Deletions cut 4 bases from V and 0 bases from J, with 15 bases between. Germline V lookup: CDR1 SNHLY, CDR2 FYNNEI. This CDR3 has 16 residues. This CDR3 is CASSVSDFPANYGYTF. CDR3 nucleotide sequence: TGTGCCAGCAGTGTATCGGACTTCCCCGCTAACTATGGCTACACCTTC.

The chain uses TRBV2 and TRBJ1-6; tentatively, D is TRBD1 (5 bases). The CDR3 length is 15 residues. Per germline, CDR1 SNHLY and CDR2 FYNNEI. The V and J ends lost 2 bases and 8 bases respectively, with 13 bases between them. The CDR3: CASSEWRGEHSPLHF. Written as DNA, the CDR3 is TGTGCCAGCAGTGAATGGAGGGGCGAGCATTCACCCCTCCACTTT.

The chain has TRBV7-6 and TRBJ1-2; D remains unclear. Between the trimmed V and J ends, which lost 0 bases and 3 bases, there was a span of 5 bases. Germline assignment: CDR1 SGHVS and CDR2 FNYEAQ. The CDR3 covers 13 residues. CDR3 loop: CASSLAEHYGYTF. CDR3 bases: TGTGCCAGCAGCTTAGCAGAGCACTATGGCTACACCTTC.

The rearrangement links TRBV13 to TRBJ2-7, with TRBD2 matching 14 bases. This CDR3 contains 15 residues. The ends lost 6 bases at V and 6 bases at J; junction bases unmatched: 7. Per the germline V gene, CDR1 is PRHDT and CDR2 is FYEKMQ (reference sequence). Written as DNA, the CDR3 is TGTGCCAGCAGTCATACTGGACTAGCGGGAGGCGAGCAGTACTTC. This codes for CASSHTGLAGGEQYF.

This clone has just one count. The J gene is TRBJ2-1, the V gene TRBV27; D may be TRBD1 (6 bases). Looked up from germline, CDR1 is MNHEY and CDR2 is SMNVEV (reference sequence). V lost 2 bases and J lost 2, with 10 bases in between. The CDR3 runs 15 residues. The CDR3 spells CASSLEGGPYNEQFF. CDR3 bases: TGTGCCAGCAGTTTAGAAGGGGGACCCTACAATGAGCAGTTCTTC.

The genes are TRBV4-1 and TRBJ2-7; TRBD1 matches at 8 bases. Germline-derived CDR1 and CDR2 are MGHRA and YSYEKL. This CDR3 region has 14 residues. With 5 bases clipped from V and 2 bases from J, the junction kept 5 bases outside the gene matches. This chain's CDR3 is CASSTRDRTYEQYF. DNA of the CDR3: TGCGCCAGCAGCACCCGGGACAGGACCTACGAGCAGTACTTC.

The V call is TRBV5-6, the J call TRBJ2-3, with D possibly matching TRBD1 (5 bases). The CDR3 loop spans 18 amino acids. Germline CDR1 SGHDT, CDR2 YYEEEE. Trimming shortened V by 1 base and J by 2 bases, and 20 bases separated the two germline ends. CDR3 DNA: TGTGCCAGCAGCTTGTTCACAGGCGAGCTACTTTTCACAGATACGCAGTATTTT. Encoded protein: CASSLFTGELLFTDTQYF.

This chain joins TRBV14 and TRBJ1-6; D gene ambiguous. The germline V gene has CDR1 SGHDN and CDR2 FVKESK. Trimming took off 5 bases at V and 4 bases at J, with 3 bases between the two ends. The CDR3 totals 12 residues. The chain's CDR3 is CASSFYNSPLHF. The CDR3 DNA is TGTGCCAGCAGCTTTTATAATTCACCCCTCCACTTT.

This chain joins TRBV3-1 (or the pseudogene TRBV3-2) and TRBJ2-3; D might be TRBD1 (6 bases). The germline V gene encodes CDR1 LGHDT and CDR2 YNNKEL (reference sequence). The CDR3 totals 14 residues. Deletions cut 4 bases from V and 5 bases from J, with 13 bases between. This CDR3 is CASSRDNAGDTQYF. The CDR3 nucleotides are TGTGCCAGCAGCCGGGACAATGCGGGAGATACGCAGTATTTT.

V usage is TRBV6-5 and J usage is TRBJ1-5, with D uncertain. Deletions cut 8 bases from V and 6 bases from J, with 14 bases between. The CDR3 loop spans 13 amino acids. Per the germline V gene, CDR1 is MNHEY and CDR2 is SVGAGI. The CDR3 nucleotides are TGTGCCAGCTCCCGGGAAGGGAGTCAGCCCCAGCATTTT. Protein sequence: CASSREGSQPQHF.

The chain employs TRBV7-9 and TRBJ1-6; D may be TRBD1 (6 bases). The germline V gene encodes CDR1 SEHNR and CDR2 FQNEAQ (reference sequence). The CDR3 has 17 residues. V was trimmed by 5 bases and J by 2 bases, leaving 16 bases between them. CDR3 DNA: TGTGCCAGCAGCGCTAGACAGGATCCGGCCTATAATTCACCCCTCCACTTT. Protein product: CASSARQDPAYNSPLHF. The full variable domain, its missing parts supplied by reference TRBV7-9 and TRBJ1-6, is DTGVSQNPRHKITKRGQNVTFRCDPISEHNRLYWYRQTLGQGPEFLTYFQNEAQLEKSRLLSDRFSAERPKGSFSTLEIQRTEQGDSAMYLCASSARQDPAYNSPLHFGNGTRLTVT.

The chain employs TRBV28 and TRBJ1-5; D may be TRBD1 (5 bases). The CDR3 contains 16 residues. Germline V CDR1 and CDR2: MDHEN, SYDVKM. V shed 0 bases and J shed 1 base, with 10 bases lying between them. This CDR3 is CASSLWGGVSNQPQHF. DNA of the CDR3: TGTGCCAGCAGTTTATGGGGGGGTGTGAGCAATCAGCCCCAGCATTTT.

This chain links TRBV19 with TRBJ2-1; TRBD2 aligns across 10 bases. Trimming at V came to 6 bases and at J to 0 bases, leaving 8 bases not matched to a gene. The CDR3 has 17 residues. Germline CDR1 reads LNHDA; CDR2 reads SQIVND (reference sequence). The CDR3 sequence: CASRDEASGGSYNEQFF. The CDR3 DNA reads TGTGCCAGTAGGGATGAGGCTAGCGGGGGCTCCTACAATGAGCAGTTCTTC. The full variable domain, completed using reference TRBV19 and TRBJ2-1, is DGGITQSPKYLFRKEGQNVTLSCEQNLNHDAMYWYRQDPGQGLRLIYYSQIVNDFQKGDIAEGYSVSREKKESFPLTVTSAQKNPTAFYLCASRDEASGGSYNEQFFGPGTRLTVL.

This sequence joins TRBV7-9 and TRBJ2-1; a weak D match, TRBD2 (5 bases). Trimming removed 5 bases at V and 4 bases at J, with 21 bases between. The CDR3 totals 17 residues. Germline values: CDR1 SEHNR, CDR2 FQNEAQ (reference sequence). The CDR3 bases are TGTGCCAGCAGCCCCAGACCCAAGGGCGGACTGTACAATGAGCAGTTCTTC. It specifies CASSPRPKGGLYNEQFF.

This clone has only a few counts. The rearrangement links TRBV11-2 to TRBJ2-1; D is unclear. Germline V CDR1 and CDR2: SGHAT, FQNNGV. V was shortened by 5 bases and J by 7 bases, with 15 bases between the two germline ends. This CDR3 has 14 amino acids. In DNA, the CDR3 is TGTGCCAGCAGCCCCGTCCGGGCAGCAAATGAGCAGTTCTTC. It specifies CASSPVRAANEQFF. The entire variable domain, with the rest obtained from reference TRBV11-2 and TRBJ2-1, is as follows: EAGVAQSPRYKIIEKRQSVAFWCNPISGHATLYWYQQILGQGPKLLIQFQNNGVVDDSQLPKDRFSAERLKGVDSTLKIQPAKLEDSAVYLCASSPVRAANEQFFGPGTRLTVL.

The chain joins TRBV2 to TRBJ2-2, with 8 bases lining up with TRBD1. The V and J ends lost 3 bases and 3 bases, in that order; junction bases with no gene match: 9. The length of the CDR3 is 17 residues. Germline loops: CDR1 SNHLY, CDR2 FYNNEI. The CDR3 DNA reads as TGTGCCAGCAGTGACTTAGTACAGGGGGTAGACACCGGGGAGCTGTTTTTT. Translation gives CASSDLVQGVDTGELFF.

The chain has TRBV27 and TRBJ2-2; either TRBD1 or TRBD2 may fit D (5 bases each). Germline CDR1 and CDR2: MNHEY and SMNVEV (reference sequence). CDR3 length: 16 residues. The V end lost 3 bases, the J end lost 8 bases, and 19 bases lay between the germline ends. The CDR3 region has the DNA TGTGCCAGCAGTTTGGGACGCGGGCTACCAAATGGGGAGCTGTTTTTT. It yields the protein CASSLGRGLPNGELFF.

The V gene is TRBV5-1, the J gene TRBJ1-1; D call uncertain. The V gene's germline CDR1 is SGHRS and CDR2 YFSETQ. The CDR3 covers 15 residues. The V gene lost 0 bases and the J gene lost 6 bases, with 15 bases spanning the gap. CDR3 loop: CASSLEEGIASEAFF. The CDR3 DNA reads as TGCGCCAGCAGCTTGGAGGAGGGAATAGCATCTGAAGCTTTCTTT.

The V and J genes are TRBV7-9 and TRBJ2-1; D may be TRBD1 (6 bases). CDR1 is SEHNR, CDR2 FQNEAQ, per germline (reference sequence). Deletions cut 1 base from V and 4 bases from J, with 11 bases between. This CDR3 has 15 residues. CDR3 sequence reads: CASSLVGANYNEQFF. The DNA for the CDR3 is TGTGCCAGCAGCTTAGTGGGGGCTAATTACAATGAGCAGTTCTTC.

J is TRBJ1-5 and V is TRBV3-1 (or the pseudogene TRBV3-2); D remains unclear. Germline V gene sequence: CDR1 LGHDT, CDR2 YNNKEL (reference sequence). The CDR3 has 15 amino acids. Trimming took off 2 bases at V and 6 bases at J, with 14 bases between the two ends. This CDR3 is CASSQRLGSGQPQHF. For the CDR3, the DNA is TGTGCCAGCAGCCAAAGACTGGGGTCGGGTCAGCCCCAGCATTTT.

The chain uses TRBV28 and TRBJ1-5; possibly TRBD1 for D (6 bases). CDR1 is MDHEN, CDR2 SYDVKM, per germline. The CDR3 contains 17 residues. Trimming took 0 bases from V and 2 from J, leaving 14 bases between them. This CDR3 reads CASSLWGGARGNQPQHF. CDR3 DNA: TGTGCCAGCAGTTTATGGGGGGGGGCAAGGGGCAATCAGCCCCAGCATTTT.

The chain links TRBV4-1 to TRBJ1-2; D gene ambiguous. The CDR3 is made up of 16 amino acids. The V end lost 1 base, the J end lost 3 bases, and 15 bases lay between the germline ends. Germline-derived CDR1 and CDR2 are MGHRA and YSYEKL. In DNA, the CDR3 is TGCGCCAGCAGCCAAGTCGAAGGCCCTGGGGACTATGGCTACACCTTC. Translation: CASSQVEGPGDYGYTF.